The TCR beta chain under discussion was sequenced for a study of CD8+ T cells in alopecia areata. The wider study: Treated patients were given 5 to 10 mg oral tofacitinib twice daily. Percent affected scalp area, the SALT score, rated treated patients' severity. Study outcomes and limitations: Throughout tofacitinib, many expanded lesional clones continued to persist in scalp and blood.

The treatment: oral pan-JAK inhibitor, 5-10 mg twice daily. Researchers picked out CD4+ and CD8+ T cells from PBMCs by sorting. Of note for this clone: Its antigen is undetermined.

V was shortened by 1 base and J by 2 bases, with 12 bases between the two germline ends. The germline V gene has CDR1 SGHAT and CDR2 FQNNGV. This CDR3 is 16 amino acids long. Reverse transcription of extracted RNA yielded cDNA, which provided the sequencing template. Produced via immunoSEQ multiplex PCR; TCRdb's table is partial and in-frame only. The repertoire includes about 180,000 clones, approximately 59% of them detected once, and around 16% sits in the top ten. Source: CD4+ T cells sorted from blood, taken at roughly week 55, from a patient treated with tofacitinib. The TCR was taken from a human donor with alopecia areata. V gene TRBV11-2 combines with J gene TRBJ1-5; D unresolved. CDR3: CASSLGDSGGNQPQHF. The CDR3 DNA reads as TGTGCCAGCAGCTTAGGTGACTCTGGGGGCAATCAGCCCCAGCATTTT.